This T cell receptor (beta chain) was identified during a study of blood T cell repertoires in COVID-19. Study as a whole: Samples taken during acute and convalescent COVID-19 were collected in the United States, Italy and Spain.

Some clones are missing from TCRdb's copy, which holds only in-frame ones; the method was immunoSEQ multiplex PCR. The table includes under 200,000 clones, roughly 85% detected once. CDR1 LNHDA and CDR2 SQIVND come from the germline V gene (reference sequence). Trimming cost V 7 bases and J 1 base; bases outside gene matches: 9. This CDR3 has 16 residues. The source is a man aged 35 to 55 with acute or convalescent COVID-19. The rearrangement uses TRBV19 and TRBJ2-1; 8 bases align to TRBD2. The specimen sequenced was peripheral blood. For the CDR3, the DNA is TGTGCCAGTAAAAAACGGGGGGGCGATTCCTACAATGAGCAGTTCTTC. This codes for CASKKRGGDSYNEQFF.